This TCR beta chain appears in the sequencing data of a study of PD-1 blockade in classical Hodgkin lymphoma. Study conclusions and caveats: Patients who began taking nivolumab under 1 year after ASCT were left out. Relapsed/refractory patients reportedly had lower baseline diversity than newly diagnosed patients. A significant rise in TCR diversity was seen by C4D1 for CD4+ cells but not for CD8+ cells.

Each patient experienced a relapse that followed autologous stem cell transplantation, and brentuximab vedotin exposure varied. Trimming cost V 6 bases and J 1 base, with 18 bases left between them. CDR3 length: 16 residues. Germline V lookup: CDR1 SGHRS, CDR2 YFSETQ. To note about this clone: What it binds is unknown.

Sequencing was performed with immunoSEQ multiplex PCR; in TCRdb, only in-frame clones are kept and a portion is missing. The sample has under 95,000 clones; approximately 94% are singletons. Specimen: peripheral blood mononuclear cells (PBMCs), collected at baseline. The V gene is TRBV5-1, the J gene TRBJ2-3; TRBD1 might be the D (6 bases). The source of this sequence is a human donor with classical Hodgkin lymphoma. The CDR3 protein is CASTRISGGRTDTQYF. The CDR3 bases are TGCGCCAGCACCCGGATTAGTGGGGGCCGCACAGATACGCAGTATTTT.